This TCR beta chain emerged from a study of identical twins. There are a few counts of this clonotype. Using its own MiXCR run on the 5' RACE reads, TCRdb lists one record per CDR3 protein. The sample contains about 530,000 distinct CDR3 sequences, 12% to 15% of which appear only once. The germline V and J ends were trimmed by 11 bases and 2 bases, with 12 bases remaining between them. CDR1 SNHLY and CDR2 FYNNEI come from the germline V gene. The CDR3 loop spans 13 amino acids. The same data also contributed to another study, on yellow fever vaccine responses in identical twins.

The source is a woman aged 18-29 years in good health. The chain carries TRBV2 and TRBJ1-4; D remains unclear. What was sequenced was CD4+ T cells sorted from blood. The CDR3 DNA reads as TGTGCCTCTAGGCGGAAGACTAATGAAAAACTGTTTTTT. It is translated as CASRRKTNEKLFF.